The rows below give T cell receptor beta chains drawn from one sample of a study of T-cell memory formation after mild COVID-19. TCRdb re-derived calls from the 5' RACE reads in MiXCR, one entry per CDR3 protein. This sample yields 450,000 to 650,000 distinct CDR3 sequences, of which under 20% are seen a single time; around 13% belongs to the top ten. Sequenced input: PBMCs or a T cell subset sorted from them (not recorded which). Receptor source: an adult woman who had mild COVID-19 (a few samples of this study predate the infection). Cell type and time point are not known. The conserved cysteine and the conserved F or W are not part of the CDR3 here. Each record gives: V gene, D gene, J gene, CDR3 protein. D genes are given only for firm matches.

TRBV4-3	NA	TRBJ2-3	ASSQIQTGRSVGTDTQY
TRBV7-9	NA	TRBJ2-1	ASRPGLDYNEQF
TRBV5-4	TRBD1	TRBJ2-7	ASSSDRGRYEQY
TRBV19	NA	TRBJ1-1	ASSSEVRGTEDF
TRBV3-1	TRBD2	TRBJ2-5	ASRRTSGTQETQY
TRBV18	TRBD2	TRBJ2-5	ASSPPIAGGQETQY
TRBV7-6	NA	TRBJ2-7	ASSLGGVPENEQY
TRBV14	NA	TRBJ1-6	ASSQETGNSPLH
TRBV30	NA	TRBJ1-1	AWALDRNTEAF
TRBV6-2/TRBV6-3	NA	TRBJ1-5	ASEVPGQPQH
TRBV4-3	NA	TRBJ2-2	ASSQEGLLTGELF
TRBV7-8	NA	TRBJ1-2	ASSLVINSPYGYT
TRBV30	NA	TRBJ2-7	AWSAGLAPYEQY
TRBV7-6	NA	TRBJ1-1	ASSLNGGYTEAF
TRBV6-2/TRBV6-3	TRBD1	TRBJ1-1	ASTADRLNTEAF
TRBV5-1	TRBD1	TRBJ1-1	ASSGKDRAPEAF
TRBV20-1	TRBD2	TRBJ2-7	SAITGLAGEQY
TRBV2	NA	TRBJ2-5	ASSPSATSNWKTQY
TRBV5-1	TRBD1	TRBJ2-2	ASSLGQGFTGELF
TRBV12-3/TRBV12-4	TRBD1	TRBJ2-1	AINTRQGSYNEQF
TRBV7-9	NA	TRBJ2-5	ASNDAGRRGETQY
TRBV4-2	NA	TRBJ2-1	ASSPTTSSYNEQF
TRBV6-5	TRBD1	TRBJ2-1	ASSYSGTEYNEQF
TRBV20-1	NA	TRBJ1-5	SARGGHQPQH
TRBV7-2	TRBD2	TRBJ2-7	ASSKATSGSSYEQY
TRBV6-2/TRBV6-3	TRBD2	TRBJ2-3	ATHGGGATDTQY
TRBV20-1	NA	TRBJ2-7	SARGGTASYEQY
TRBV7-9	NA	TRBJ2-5	ASSFLQDSGETQY
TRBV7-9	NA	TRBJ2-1	ASSLTWTFSHNEQF
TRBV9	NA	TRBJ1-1	ASSAFLSNTEAF
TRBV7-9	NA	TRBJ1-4	ASSPPVEKLF
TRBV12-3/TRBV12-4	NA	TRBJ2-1	ASNRRGASYNEQF
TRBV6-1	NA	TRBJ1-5	ASSDLEQPQH
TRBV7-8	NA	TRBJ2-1	ASSLALSVRRTSWNEQF
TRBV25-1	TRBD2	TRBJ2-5	ASSDRLAGLQETQY
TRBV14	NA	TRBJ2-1	ASSQLEGSLYNEQF
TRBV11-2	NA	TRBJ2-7	ASSPGSGLNYEQY
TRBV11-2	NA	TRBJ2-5	ASSRGQKETQY
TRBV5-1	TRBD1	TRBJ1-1	ASSWGQGNPEAF
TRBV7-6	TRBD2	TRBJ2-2	ASTKRAGTTDTGELF
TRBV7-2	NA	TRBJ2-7	ASSPAGGSYEQY
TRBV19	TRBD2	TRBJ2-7	ASSITGRTSGRAGYEQY
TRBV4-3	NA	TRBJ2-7	ASSQEKSGPYEQY
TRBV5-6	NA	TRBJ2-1	ASSLIQSSNEQF
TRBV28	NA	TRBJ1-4	ASSWDGATNEKLF
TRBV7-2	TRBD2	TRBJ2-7	ASSEGTSGITYEQY
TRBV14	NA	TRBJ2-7	ASSQDDQDYEQY
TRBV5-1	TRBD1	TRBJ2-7	ASSPGTGTLLSYEQY
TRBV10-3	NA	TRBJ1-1	AISESPSGRAFAEAF
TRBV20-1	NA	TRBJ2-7	SALARAVRTYEQY
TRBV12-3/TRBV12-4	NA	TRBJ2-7	ASSDQGTHEQY
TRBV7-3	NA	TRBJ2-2	ASSPNAQGPNTGELF
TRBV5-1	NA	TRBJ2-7	ASSPSLVRWPYEQY
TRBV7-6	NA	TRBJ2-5	ASSSLKATQY
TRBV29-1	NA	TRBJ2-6	SVRGGTFLSGANVLT
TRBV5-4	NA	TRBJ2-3	ASSPRTGRADTQY
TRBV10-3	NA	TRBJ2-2	AISGDTGELF
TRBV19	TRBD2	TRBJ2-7	ASIAAGGGEQY